These 16 T cell receptor beta chains were sequenced from one sample in a study of T cell clonality in common variable immunodeficiency. The method was immunoSEQ multiplex PCR; TCRdb's version includes in-frame clones alone and lacks a portion of them. Altogether about 35,000 clones were found in the sample, and no singletons occur. Sequencing was done on a sample of peripheral blood mononuclear cells. The receptors derive from a person aged 18 to 75 in good health.

The table lists this clone with many counts. The read comes to an end 3 residues before the CDR3 does, leaving the germline J gene to fill in the end. The rearrangement joins TRBV28 to TRBJ2-3; D perhaps matches TRBD1 (5 bases). The CDR3 spans 14 residues. Trimming stripped 5 bases from V and 4 bases from J, with 13 bases between. Germline V CDR1 and CDR2: MDHEN, SYDVKM. CDR3 DNA (partial): TGTGCCAGCAGTAGGGCTCAGGGATCAGATACG. Protein product: CASSRAQGSDT. The CDR3, in full, reads CASSRAQGSDTQYF.

The table lists this clone with many counts. The read finishes 3 residues shy of the CDR3 end, and the germline J gene is used to complete it. This rearrangement joins TRBV2 to TRBJ1-4, with 8 bases that match TRBD1. Germline CDR1 reads SNHLY; CDR2 reads FYNNEI. With 6 bases clipped from V and 7 bases from J, the junction kept 7 bases outside the gene matches. This CDR3 region has 14 residues. CDR3 loop: CASSLTGGGEKLFF. Partial CDR3 DNA: TGTGCCAGCAGCCTCACAGGGGGGGGTGAAAAA.

The table lists this clone with many counts. The CDR3 goes on 3 residues after the read ends, and that part is filled in from the germline J gene. J is TRBJ1-1 and V is TRBV20-1; 7 nucleotides match TRBD1. The CDR3 is 14 amino acids. CDR1 is DFQATT and CDR2 is SNEGSKA in the germline V gene (reference sequence). V shed 6 bases and J 7 bases; nucleotides not matched to a gene: 14. The covered CDR3 bases are TGCAGTGCGCCCAGGGAGGGGGCAGTGGGTGAA. It is translated as CSAPREGAVGE. The full CDR3 protein is CSAPREGAVGEAFF.

This clone was detected ten times or more. At one boundary the junction diverges from the germline segment, which might be a read error. From the germline J gene comes the end of the CDR3, since the read stops 3 residues before it. This chain uses TRBV7-7 with TRBJ2-3, with 15 bases aligning to TRBD2. The CDR3 extends over 16 amino acids. Germline assignment: CDR1 SSHAT and CDR2 FNYEAQ (reference sequence). The part of the CDR3 DNA that was read is TGTGCTAGCAGCGCGGGACTAGCGGGGGGATCAGATACG. This encodes CASSAGLAGGSDT. The CDR3 as a whole reads CASSAGLAGGSDTQYF.

This clone was counted ten times or more. The observed sequence ends 3 residues before the CDR3 terminus, with the missing tail filled in from the germline J gene. This chain connects TRBV20-1 to TRBJ2-7; tentative D call: TRBD1 (6 bases). Germline CDR1 is DFQATT and CDR2 is SNEGSKA (reference sequence). V dropped 1 base and J dropped 5 bases, with 18 bases sitting between them. There are 15 residues in the CDR3. CDR3 sequence reads: CSARAPSYTGNEQYF. The covered CDR3 bases are TGCAGTGCTAGAGCTCCTAGCTACACAGGGAACGAG.

This clone was detected ten times or more. The observed sequence ends 3 residues before the CDR3 terminus, with the missing tail filled in from the germline J gene. The rearrangement uses TRBV18 and TRBJ2-1; D is possibly TRBD1 (6 bases). Trimming took off 5 bases at V and 8 bases at J, with 16 bases between the two ends. Germline V lookup: CDR1 KGHSH, CDR2 LQKENI. The CDR3 covers 14 residues. The CDR3 bases that were read are TGTGCCAGCTCAAATTACCGGGACACCCATGAG. It encodes CASSNYRDTHE. Given in full, the CDR3 is CASSNYRDTHEQFF.

This clone was detected ten times or more. CDR3 in amino acids: CSARPLQGAREAFF. The DNA read from the CDR3 is TGCAGTGCTAGACCCTTACAGGGGGCGCGGGAA. The chain uses TRBV20-1 and TRBJ1-1, with TRBD1 matching 9 bases. Read coverage stops 3 residues before the CDR3 terminus; the germline J gene supplies the remainder. This CDR3 region has 14 residues. In germline, CDR1 is DFQATT, CDR2 SNEGSKA (reference sequence).

This clone was detected ten times or more. The CDR3 end is not reached by the read, which stops 3 residues before it; the germline J gene fills it in. The rearrangement joins TRBV29-1 to TRBJ2-1; 8 nucleotides agree with TRBD1. Germline V gives CDR1 SQVTM, CDR2 ANQGSEA. J lost 0 bases, V lost 7 bases, and 11 bases had no gene match. The CDR3 consists of 16 residues. CDR3 in amino acids: CSACRDRFGSYNEQFF. The part of the CDR3 DNA that was read is TGCAGCGCCTGCCGGGACAGGTTCGGCTCCTACAATGAG.

The table lists this clone with many counts. The CDR3 extends 3 residues past the end of the read, so its final part is completed from the germline J gene. The chain carries TRBV29-1 and TRBJ1-1, with 7 bases lining up with TRBD1. Trimming at V came to 4 bases and at J to 4 bases, leaving 6 bases not matched to a gene. Germline lookup yields CDR1 SQVTM and CDR2 ANQGSEA. The CDR3 contains 13 residues. The sequenced part of the CDR3 DNA is TGCAGCGTTGTAACAGGGGTGGCCACTGAA. Residues: CSVVTGVATE. The whole CDR3 region reads CSVVTGVATEAFF.

This clone has a count of ten or more. The read falls 3 residues short of the CDR3 end, and the missing part is taken from the germline J gene. The rearrangement joins TRBV18 to TRBJ1-2, with D perhaps matching TRBD1 (6 bases). V lost 4 bases and J lost 4, with 16 bases in between. The CDR3 length is 15 residues. CDR1 and CDR2 from the germline V gene are KGHSH and LQKENI. CDR3 loop: CASSRVEGVFYGYTF. The CDR3 bases that were read are TGTGCCAGCTCACGCGTGGAGGGGGTCTTCTATGGC.

This clone occurred many times. The sequenced fragment ends 3 residues before the CDR3 boundary, so the rest is inferred from the germline J gene. The chain employs TRBV19 and TRBJ1-5; a weak D match, TRBD1 (5 bases). Trimming stripped 3 bases from V and 2 bases from J, with 17 bases between. This CDR3 comprises 17 residues. Per germline, CDR1 LNHDA and CDR2 SQIVND (reference sequence). The CDR3 loop is CASSMVGGANGNQPQHF. The covered CDR3 bases are TGTGCCAGTAGTATGGTCGGAGGGGCCAATGGCAATCAGCCC.

This clone has a count of ten or more. The read stops 3 residues short of the end of the CDR3; the missing end is completed from the germline J gene. The chain links TRBV5-1 to TRBJ2-3; the D gene is possibly TRBD2 (5 bases). Germline CDR1 reads SGHRS; CDR2 reads YFSETQ. Trimming stripped 4 bases from V and 2 bases from J, with 8 bases between. The CDR3 runs 13 residues. The DNA read from the CDR3 is TGCGCCAGCAGCGAAGGACTCACAGATACG. It encodes CASSEGLTDT. The full-length CDR3 reads as CASSEGLTDTQYF.

In this sample, this clone turned up many times. The CDR3 goes on 3 residues after the read ends, and that part is filled in from the germline J gene. The V and J genes are TRBV19 and TRBJ1-5, with D possibly being TRBD1 (6 bases). CDR3 size: 14 residues. V dropped 6 bases and J dropped 4 bases, with 13 bases sitting between them. Germline V CDR1 and CDR2: LNHDA, SQIVND (reference sequence). CDR3 bases read: TGTGCCAGTAGCCCCGGACAGCCAAATCAGCCC. Translation: CASSPGQPNQP. The entire CDR3 reads CASSPGQPNQPQHF.

The sample holds many counts of this clone. Read sequence stops 3 residues before the CDR3 end, and the germline J gene provides the missing end. The V call is TRBV18, the J call TRBJ1-2; tentative D call: TRBD1 (6 bases). Trimming pared 5 bases from V and 6 bases from J, leaving 13 bases between. CDR3 length equals 13 residues. CDR1 is KGHSH, CDR2 LQKENI, per germline. CDR3 DNA, as far as it was read: TGTGCCAGCTCATCTCGGGACACAGATGGC. The encoded protein is CASSSRDTDG. The whole CDR3 protein reads CASSSRDTDGYTF.

This clone was counted many times. The read halts 3 residues ahead of the CDR3 end, with the missing end drawn from the germline J gene. This chain uses TRBV10-3 with TRBJ2-7, with 7 bases matching TRBD1. The CDR3 consists of 12 residues. Germline CDR1 reads ENHRY; CDR2 reads SYGVKD. J gave up 0 bases and V 10 bases, and 3 bases lay outside the gene matches. The covered CDR3 bases are TGTGCCAGCCGGGACAGCTCCTACGAG. Amino acid sequence: CASRDSSYE. The whole CDR3 protein reads CASRDSSYEQYF.

This clone has a count of ten or more. The read finishes 3 residues shy of the CDR3 end, and the germline J gene is used to complete it. The gene calls are TRBV18 and TRBJ2-1; 8 bases line up with TRBD2. Looked up from germline, CDR1 is KGHSH and CDR2 is LQKENI. The length of the CDR3 is 18 residues. V trimming: 0 bases; J trimming: 5 bases; junction bases outside the gene matches: 12. The CDR3 bases that were read are TGTGCCAGCTCACCACCCACCGCCGGGGTAGCGGGGAACAATGAG. Translating it yields CASSPPTAGVAGNNE. The whole CDR3 is CASSPPTAGVAGNNEQFF.